These T cell receptor beta chains were read from a single sample in a study of blood T cells in healthy people across ages. One entry per CDR3 protein results from TCRdb running MiXCR on the 5' RACE reads. The sample yields more than 1 million distinct CDR3 sequences, 35% to 50% seen once. Sequenced sample: blood. The source is a woman aged 55-70 years in good health. Each CDR3 is given with its conserved first and last residue. A D gene is named only where the DNA matches it firmly. Some rows mark clone size as missing; the rest say once, few, many or name a class of expanded clone.

CDR3 DNA	CDR3 protein	clone size	D gene	CDR3 length	V gene	J gene
TGTGCCAGCAGCCCTGAGTACGGGGGAGCGGCTGAGCAGTTCTTC	CASSPEYGGAAEQFF	.	.	15	TRBV11-1	TRBJ2-1
TGTGCCAGCAGGCGTCCTAGCACAGATACGCAGTATTTT	CASRRPSTDTQYF	few	.	13	TRBV27	TRBJ2-3
TGTGCCAGCAGTTTGCCCGGGACAGAGGGACTAGCGGGACTATACGAGCAGTACTTC	CASSLPGTEGLAGLYEQYF	few	TRBD2	19	TRBV27	TRBJ2-7
TGTGCCAGCGCCCCGGGCGGGTATGGCTACACCTTC	CASAPGGYGYTF	few	.	12	TRBV27	TRBJ1-2
TGTGCCAGCAGTTACCAGACAGGGACTAACTATGGCTACACCTTC	CASSYQTGTNYGYTF	.	TRBD1	15	TRBV6-5	TRBJ1-2
TGTGCCAGCAGTGAGGGACTAGCGGGTATCGAGCAGTACTTC	CASSEGLAGIEQYF	.	TRBD2	14	TRBV28	TRBJ2-7
TGTGCCAGCAGCCAGGGACTAGCGGGAAAGGGGACCTACGAGCAGTACTTC	CASSQGLAGKGTYEQYF	.	TRBD2	17	TRBV5-4	TRBJ2-7
TGTGCCAGCAGCGTACGCCCAAGAGACAGGGCTGAAGCCAAAAACATTCAGTACTTC	CASSVRPRDRAEAKNIQYF	.	TRBD1	19	TRBV27	TRBJ2-4
TGCGCCAGCAGCTTGAGGGGGAATAATTCACCCCTCCACTTT	CASSLRGNNSPLHF	.	.	14	TRBV5-1	TRBJ1-6
TGTGCCAGCACCCAAGCGGGGGGGACGGAGCCCCAGCATTTT	CASTQAGGTEPQHF	.	.	14	TRBV12-3/TRBV12-4	TRBJ1-5
TGTGCCAGCAGTTCTATGCGACAGGCCCCTTATAATTCACCCCTCCACTTT	CASSSMRQAPYNSPLHF	.	.	17	TRBV27	TRBJ1-6
TGTGCCTGGAGTCCGGGACTAGCCACAGATACGCAGTATTTT	CAWSPGLATDTQYF	.	TRBD2	14	TRBV30	TRBJ2-3
TGTGCCAGCAGCCTGGCCGGGACCATTCCACGGGAGACCCAGTACTTC	CASSLAGTIPRETQYF	.	.	16	TRBV27	TRBJ2-5
TGCAGTGCCGCGGGACTAGCGGGAGTAAATGAGCAGTTCTTC	CSAAGLAGVNEQFF	.	TRBD2	14	TRBV20-1	TRBJ2-1
TGTGCCAGCAGCGGCGGGACAGCTCCTGAGGCTTTCTTT	CASSGGTAPEAFF	once	TRBD1	13	TRBV11-2	TRBJ1-1
TGCAGTGCTAGAGTAAGTGGGGGGTCCTACGGGCAGTACTTC	CSARVSGGSYGQYF	.	.	14	TRBV20-1	TRBJ2-7
TGTGCCAGCAGACTAGCGGGACAGTATACGCAGTATTTT	CASRLAGQYTQYF	.	TRBD2	13	TRBV6-2/TRBV6-3	TRBJ2-3
TGTGCCAGCAGTCGTACCGGGACAGGGGGCGCTCACCGGTACTTC	CASSRTGTGGAHRYF	.	TRBD1	15	TRBV6-5	TRBJ2-4
TGTGCCAGCAGTCAAGAGGGTGCGGATACGCAGTATTTT	CASSQEGADTQYF	.	.	13	TRBV28	TRBJ2-3
TGCAGTGCCTTGAACCCCGGGATGAGCCCCTACGAGCAGTACTTC	CSALNPGMSPYEQYF	few	.	15	TRBV20-1	TRBJ2-7
TGTGCCAGCAGCCTGGGACTAGCGACTAGCACAGATACGCAGTATTTT	CASSLGLATSTDTQYF	.	TRBD2	16	TRBV6-5	TRBJ2-3
TGTGCCAGCAGTTTCGCGGCTAGCGGGGGAAACAATGAGCAGTACTTC	CASSFAASGGNNEQYF	.	TRBD2	16	TRBV28	TRBJ2-5
TGCAGTGCTAGAGATATGGGTTCGGTGACCCAGTACTTC	CSARDMGSVTQYF	few	.	13	TRBV20-1	TRBJ2-5
TGTGCCACCCAGGGACTAGCTGGGGTGCAGTACTTC	CATQGLAGVQYF	.	TRBD2	12	TRBV27	TRBJ2-7
TGTGCCAGCAGCCAATGGGGCCAGCGGGGCCAAGAGACCCAGTACTTC	CASSQWGQRGQETQYF	.	TRBD2	16	TRBV14	TRBJ2-5
TGCAGTGCTTTCCGCCCGGCTCGAGACAGGGTAACGCAGTATTTT	CSAFRPARDRVTQYF	.	TRBD1	15	TRBV20-1	TRBJ2-3
TGTGCCATCAGGAGGGACAGGGATTTCTATGGCTACACCTTC	CAIRRDRDFYGYTF	few	TRBD1	14	TRBV10-3	TRBJ1-2
TGTGCCAGCAGTGAAACGGCGGGGGACGGGGATCTTTTCTATAATTCACCCCTCCACTTT	CASSETAGDGDLFYNSPLHF	.	.	20	TRBV2	TRBJ1-6
TGTGCCAGCAGTGAATTGAGAACTAGCGGGACCCAGTACTTC	CASSELRTSGTQYF	once	TRBD2	14	TRBV2	TRBJ2-5
TGTGCCACCCAGGGCTTGCAGCTATCAAATACGCAGTATTTT	CATQGLQLSNTQYF	few	.	14	TRBV25-1	TRBJ2-3
TGTGCCAGCAGGGACAGGGGGCTTAATTCACCCCTCCACTTT	CASRDRGLNSPLHF	.	TRBD1	14	TRBV27	TRBJ1-6
TGTGCCAGCAGCTTATCCCCGAGCTCTGGAAACACCATATATTTT	CASSLSPSSGNTIYF	.	.	15	TRBV11-2	TRBJ1-3
TGTGCCAGCAGCAGGGGGATGTCAGATACGCAGTATTTT	CASSRGMSDTQYF	.	.	13	TRBV7-2	TRBJ2-3
TGTGCCAGCAGTAGGGCTGCCCAAGAGACCCAGTACTTC	CASSRAAQETQYF	few	.	13	TRBV25-1	TRBJ2-5
TGTGCCAGCAGCTTAGACTACAATCAGCCCCAGCATTTT	CASSLDYNQPQHF	.	.	13	TRBV7-9	TRBJ1-5
TGCAGTGCTAGAACACAGGGATTTGGCTACACCTTC	CSARTQGFGYTF	.	.	12	TRBV20-1	TRBJ1-2
TGTGCCTGGAGCCGGGGGAGAACCAAAAACATTCAGTACTTC	CAWSRGRTKNIQYF	few	.	14	TRBV30	TRBJ2-4
TGTGCCAGCAGTTTATCGGGGGGCCACCCTCAATCCTACGAGCAGTACTTC	CASSLSGGHPQSYEQYF	.	.	17	TRBV27	TRBJ2-7
TGTGCCAGCGCACCGGGACAGACCAATTCACCCCTCCACTTT	CASAPGQTNSPLHF	few	TRBD1	14	TRBV12-3/TRBV12-4	TRBJ1-6
TGCGCCAGCTCTAGCGCCGGCCCAGAGACCCAGTACTTC	CASSSAGPETQYF	.	.	13	TRBV5-1	TRBJ2-5
TGTGCCAGCAGCCTTGGTGGGGGCGGTCTCTATGGCTACACCTTC	CASSLGGGGLYGYTF	.	.	15	TRBV5-6	TRBJ1-2
TGTGCCAGCAGTCCAGGGACTAGCGGGACCAGGGAGACCCAGTACTTC	CASSPGTSGTRETQYF	few	TRBD2	16	TRBV6-5	TRBJ2-5
TGCATTGCTAGAACGACAGGGGGGAACATTCAGTACTTC	CIARTTGGNIQYF	.	TRBD1	13	TRBV20-1	TRBJ2-4
TGTGCCAGCAGCTTGTTGAGGGGGACCCCAGATACGCAGTATTTT	CASSLLRGTPDTQYF	many	.	15	TRBV7-2	TRBJ2-3
TGTGCCAGCAGTTTAGCGTCATCTCAGGGGGTAGTCTCCTACGAGCAGTACTTC	CASSLASSQGVVSYEQYF	few	TRBD1	18	TRBV28	TRBJ2-7
TGTGCCAGCAGTTCGGGACACTGGGGCAATGAGCAGTTCTTC	CASSSGHWGNEQFF	.	.	14	TRBV27	TRBJ2-1
TGTGCCAGCTCACCAGCTCAAATAGCGGGAGAAACCTACAATGAGCAGTACTTC	CASSPAQIAGETYNEQYF	.	TRBD2	18	TRBV18	TRBJ2-5
TGCAGTGCTAGAATTACAGGGGCGGAGACCCAGTACTTC	CSARITGAETQYF	few	TRBD1	13	TRBV20-1	TRBJ2-5
TGCAGTGCCCACGGCCAGACTAGCGGGATGGTGGGGTACAATGAGCAGTTCTTC	CSAHGQTSGMVGYNEQFF	.	TRBD2	18	TRBV20-1	TRBJ2-1
TGCAGTGCTAGAGTTACCCTGACAGGGGGCGTGAATGGCTACACCTTC	CSARVTLTGGVNGYTF	once	TRBD1	16	TRBV20-1	TRBJ1-2
TGTGCCAGCAGTTCCGGGACTAGCGGGAAGCTCTCCTACGAGCAGTACTTC	CASSSGTSGKLSYEQYF	.	TRBD2	17	TRBV27	TRBJ2-7
TGTGCCAGCAGTTTCATCGTGTTCTGGCGGGAATGCGAGCAGTACTTC	CASSFIVFWRECEQYF	.	.	16	TRBV27	TRBJ2-7
TGCAGTGCTAGTGGGTTAGCGGGAGCAGCGGTGAGGCAAGAGACCCAGTACTTC	CSASGLAGAAVRQETQYF	.	TRBD2	18	TRBV20-1	TRBJ2-5
TGTGCCAGCAGTAAGGGACAGCCAAATAGCAATCAGCCCCAGCATTTT	CASSKGQPNSNQPQHF	.	TRBD1	16	TRBV6-5	TRBJ1-5
TGTGCCAGCAGCCAAGCCTGGACTAGCGGGAGAATAGAGGGGTACTTC	CASSQAWTSGRIEGYF	.	TRBD2	16	TRBV3-1	TRBJ2-7
TGTGCCAGCAGCTCGAGAGGGTCCGACTTAACCTACGAGCAGTACTTC	CASSSRGSDLTYEQYF	few	.	16	TRBV28	TRBJ2-7
TGTGCCAGTGGGCAGGGAAGCGACAATGAGCAGTTCTTC	CASGQGSDNEQFF	.	.	13	TRBV7-9	TRBJ2-1